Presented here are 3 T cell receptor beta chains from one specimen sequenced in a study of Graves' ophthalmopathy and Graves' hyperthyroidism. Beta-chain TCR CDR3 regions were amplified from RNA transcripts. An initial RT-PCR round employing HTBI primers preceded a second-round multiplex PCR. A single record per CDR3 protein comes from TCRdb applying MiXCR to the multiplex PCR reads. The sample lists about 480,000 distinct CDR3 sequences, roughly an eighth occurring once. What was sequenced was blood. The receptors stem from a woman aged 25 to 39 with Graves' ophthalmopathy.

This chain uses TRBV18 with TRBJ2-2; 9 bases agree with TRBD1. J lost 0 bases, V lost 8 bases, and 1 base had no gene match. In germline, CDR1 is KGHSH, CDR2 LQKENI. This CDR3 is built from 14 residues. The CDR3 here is CASRDRANTGELFF. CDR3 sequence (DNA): TGTGCCAGCCGGGACAGGGCGAACACCGGGGAGCTGTTTTTT.

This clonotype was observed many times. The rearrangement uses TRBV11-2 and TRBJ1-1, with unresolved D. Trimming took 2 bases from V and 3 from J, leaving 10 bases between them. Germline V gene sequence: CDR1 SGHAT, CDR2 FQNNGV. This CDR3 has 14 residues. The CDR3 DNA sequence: TGTGCCAGCAGCTTACGGAAACGTTACACTGAAGCTTTCTTT. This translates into CASSLRKRYTEAFF.

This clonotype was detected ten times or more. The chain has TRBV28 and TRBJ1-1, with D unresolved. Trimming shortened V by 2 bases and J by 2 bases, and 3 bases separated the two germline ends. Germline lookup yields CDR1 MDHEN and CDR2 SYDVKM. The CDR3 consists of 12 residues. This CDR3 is CASSLINTEAFF. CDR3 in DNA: TGTGCCAGCAGTTTAATCAACACTGAAGCTTTCTTT.